The T cell receptor (beta chain) under discussion was sequenced for a study of cytomegalovirus exposure and HLA in healthy donors. General study findings and limits: Upon later analysis, HLA-associated TCR beta chains proved more clonally expanded than other, equally common chains.

Primers included in the PCR were 60 Vbeta and 13 Jbeta primers. Only in-frame clones appear in the TCRdb table, and some are missing; sequencing was by immunoSEQ multiplex PCR. This sample has 130,000 to 150,000 clones; less than 9.5% occur once, and the top ten carry around 1.9%. CDR1 and CDR2 (germline): SGHVS, FNYEAQ. V lost 3 bases to trimming and J lost 3 bases, with 8 bases between them. CDR3 length equals 14 residues. With regard to this clone: Its antigen is still unknown.

This sequence joins TRBV7-6 and TRBJ2-2; the D gene is possibly TRBD1 (6 bases). The sequence came from a male donor in good health and CMV-seronegative. The sequenced sample was PBMCs. The CDR3 coding sequence is TGTGCCAGCAGCTTGGGACATGACACCGGGGAGCTGTTTTTT. It translates to CASSLGHDTGELFF.